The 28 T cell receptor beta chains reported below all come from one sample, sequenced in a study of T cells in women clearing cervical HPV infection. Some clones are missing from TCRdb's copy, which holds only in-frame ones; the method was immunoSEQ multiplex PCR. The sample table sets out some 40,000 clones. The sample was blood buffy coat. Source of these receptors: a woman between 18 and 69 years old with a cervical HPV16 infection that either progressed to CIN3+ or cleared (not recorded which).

The DNA read from the CDR3 is TGTGCCAGCTCACCCCTAAGACTAGCGGGAAACACCGGGGAG. Residues: CASSPLRLAGNTGE. The CDR3 in its entirety is CASSPLRLAGNTGELFF. The genes are TRBV18 and TRBJ2-2, with 11 nucleotides matching TRBD2. Read sequence stops 3 residues before the CDR3 end, and the germline J gene provides the missing end. The J segment lost 2 bases and the V segment lost 3 bases, leaving 5 bases of the junction unmatched. The CDR3 length is 17 residues. The germline V gene has CDR1 KGHSH and CDR2 LQKENI.

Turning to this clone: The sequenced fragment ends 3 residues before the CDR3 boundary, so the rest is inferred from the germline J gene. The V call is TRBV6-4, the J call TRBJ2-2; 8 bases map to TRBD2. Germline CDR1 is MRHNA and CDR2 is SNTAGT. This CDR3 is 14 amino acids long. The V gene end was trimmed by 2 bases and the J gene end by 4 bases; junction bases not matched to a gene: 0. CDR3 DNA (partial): TGTGCCAGCAGTGACAGCGGGAGCACCGGGGAG. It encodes CASSDSGSTGE. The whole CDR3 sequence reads CASSDSGSTGELFF.

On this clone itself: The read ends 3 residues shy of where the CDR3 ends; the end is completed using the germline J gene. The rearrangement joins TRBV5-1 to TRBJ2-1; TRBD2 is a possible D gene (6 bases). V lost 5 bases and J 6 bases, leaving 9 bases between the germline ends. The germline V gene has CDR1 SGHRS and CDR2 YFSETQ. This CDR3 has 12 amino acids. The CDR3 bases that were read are TGCGCCAGCAGGGAGGGGATCAATGAG. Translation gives CASREGINE. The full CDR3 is CASREGINEQFF.

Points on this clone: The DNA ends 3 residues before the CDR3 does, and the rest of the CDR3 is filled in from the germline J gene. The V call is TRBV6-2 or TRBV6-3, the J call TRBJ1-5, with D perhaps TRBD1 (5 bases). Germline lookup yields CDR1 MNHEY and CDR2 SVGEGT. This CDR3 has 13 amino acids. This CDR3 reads CASGRERGSPQHF. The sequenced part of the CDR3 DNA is TGTGCCAGCGGTAGGGAGCGGGGGAGTCCC.

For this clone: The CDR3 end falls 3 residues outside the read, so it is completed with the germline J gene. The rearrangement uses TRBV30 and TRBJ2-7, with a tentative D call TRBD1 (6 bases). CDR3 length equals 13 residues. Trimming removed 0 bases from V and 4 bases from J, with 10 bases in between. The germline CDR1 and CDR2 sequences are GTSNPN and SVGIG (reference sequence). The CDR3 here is CAWSVRDTYEQYF. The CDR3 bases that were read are TGTGCCTGGAGTGTTCGGGACACTTACGAG.

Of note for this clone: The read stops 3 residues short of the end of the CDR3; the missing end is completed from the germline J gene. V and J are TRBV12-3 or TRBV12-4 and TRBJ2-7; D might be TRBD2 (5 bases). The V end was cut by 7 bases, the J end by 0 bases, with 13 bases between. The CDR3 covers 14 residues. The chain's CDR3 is CASTRTGSSYEQYF. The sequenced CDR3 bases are TGTGCCAGCACTCGGACTGGGAGCTCCTACGAG.

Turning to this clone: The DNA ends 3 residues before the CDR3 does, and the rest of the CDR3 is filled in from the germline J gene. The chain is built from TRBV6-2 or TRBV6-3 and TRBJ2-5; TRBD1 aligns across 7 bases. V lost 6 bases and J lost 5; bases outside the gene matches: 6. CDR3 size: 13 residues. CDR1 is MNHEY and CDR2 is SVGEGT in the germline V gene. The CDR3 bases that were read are TGTGCCAGCAGCTCGACAGGGTTGGAGACC. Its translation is CASSSTGLET. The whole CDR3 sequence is CASSSTGLETQYF.

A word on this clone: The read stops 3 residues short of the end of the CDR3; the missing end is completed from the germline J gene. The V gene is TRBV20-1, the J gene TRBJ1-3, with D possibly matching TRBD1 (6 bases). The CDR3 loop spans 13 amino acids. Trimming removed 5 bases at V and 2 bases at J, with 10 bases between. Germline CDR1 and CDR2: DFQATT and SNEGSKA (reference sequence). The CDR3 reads CSAAGVTGNTIYF. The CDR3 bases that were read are TGCAGTGCTGCAGGGGTTACTGGAAACACC.

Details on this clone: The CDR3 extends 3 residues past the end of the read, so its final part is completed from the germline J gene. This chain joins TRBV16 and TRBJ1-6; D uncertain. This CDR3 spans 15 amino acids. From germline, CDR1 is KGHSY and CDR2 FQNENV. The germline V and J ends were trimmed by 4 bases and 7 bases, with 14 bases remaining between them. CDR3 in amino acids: CASSLSGVLNSPLHF. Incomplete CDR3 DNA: TGTGCCAGCAGCCTCTCCGGGGTACTGAATTCACCC.

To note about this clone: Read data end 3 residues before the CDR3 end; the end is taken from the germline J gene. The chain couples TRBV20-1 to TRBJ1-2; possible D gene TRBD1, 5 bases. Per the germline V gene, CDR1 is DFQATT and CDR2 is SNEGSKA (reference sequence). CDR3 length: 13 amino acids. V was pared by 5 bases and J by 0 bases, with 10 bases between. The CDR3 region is CSAYRGTNYGYTF. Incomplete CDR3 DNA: TGCAGTGCTTATCGGGGGACTAACTATGGC.

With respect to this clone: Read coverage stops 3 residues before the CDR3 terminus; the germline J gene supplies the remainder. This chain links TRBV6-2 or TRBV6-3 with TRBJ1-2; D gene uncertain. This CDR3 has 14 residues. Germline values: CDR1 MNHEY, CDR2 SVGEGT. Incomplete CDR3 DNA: TGTGCCAGCAATACAGACAACCTTGGAGGAGGC. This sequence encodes CASNTDNLGGG. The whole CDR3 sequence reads CASNTDNLGGGYTF.

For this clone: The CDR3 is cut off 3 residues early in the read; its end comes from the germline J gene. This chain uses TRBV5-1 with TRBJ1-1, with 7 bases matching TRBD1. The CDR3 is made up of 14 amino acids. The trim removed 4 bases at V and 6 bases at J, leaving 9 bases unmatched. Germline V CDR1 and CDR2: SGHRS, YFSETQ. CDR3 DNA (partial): TGCGCCAGCAGCGGCGGGACAGCCACCTCTGAA. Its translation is CASSGGTATSE. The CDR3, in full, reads CASSGGTATSEAFF.

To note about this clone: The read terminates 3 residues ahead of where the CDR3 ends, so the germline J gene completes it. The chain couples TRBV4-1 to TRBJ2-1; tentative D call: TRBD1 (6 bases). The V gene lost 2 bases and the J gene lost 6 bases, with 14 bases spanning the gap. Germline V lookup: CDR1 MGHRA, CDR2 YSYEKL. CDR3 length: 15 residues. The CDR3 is CASSQFVGAVNEQFF. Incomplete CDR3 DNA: TGCGCCAGCAGCCAATTTGTGGGGGCAGTCAATGAG.

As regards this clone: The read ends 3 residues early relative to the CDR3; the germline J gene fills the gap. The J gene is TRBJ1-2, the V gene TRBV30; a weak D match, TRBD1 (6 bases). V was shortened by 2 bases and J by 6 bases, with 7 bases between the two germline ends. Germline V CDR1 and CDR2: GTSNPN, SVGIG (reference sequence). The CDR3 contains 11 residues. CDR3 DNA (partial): TGTGCCTGGAGTCCAGGGGATGGC. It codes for CAWSPGDG. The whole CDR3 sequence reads CAWSPGDGYTF.

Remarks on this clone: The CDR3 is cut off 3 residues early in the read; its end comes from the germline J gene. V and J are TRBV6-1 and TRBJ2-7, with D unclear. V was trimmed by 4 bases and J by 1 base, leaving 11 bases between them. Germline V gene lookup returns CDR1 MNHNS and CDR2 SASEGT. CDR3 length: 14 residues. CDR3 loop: CASSASFLSYEQYF. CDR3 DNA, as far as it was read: TGTGCCAGCAGTGCCTCTTTTCTATCCTACGAG.

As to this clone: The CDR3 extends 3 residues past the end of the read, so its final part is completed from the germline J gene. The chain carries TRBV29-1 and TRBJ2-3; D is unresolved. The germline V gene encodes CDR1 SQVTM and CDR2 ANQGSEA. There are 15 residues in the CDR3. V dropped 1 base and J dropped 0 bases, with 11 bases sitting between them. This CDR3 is CSVEGPQTSTDTQYF. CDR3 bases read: TGCAGCGTTGAAGGCCCGCAGACTAGCACAGATACG.

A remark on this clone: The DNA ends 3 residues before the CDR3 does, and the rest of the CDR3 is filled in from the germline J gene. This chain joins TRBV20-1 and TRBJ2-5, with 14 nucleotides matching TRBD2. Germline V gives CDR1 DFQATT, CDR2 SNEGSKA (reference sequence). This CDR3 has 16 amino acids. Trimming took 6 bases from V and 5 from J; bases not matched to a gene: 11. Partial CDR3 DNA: TGCAGTGCGGTAAAGGGGACTAGCGGGAGTAGGGAGACC. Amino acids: CSAVKGTSGSRET. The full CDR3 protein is CSAVKGTSGSRETQYF.

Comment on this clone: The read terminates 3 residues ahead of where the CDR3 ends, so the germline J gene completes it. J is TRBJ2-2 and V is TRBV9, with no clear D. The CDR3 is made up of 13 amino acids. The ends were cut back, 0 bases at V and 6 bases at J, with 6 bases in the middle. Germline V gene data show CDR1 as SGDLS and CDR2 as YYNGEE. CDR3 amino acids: CASSVVGSGELFF. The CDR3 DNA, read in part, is TGTGCCAGCAGCGTAGTGGGCTCCGGGGAG.

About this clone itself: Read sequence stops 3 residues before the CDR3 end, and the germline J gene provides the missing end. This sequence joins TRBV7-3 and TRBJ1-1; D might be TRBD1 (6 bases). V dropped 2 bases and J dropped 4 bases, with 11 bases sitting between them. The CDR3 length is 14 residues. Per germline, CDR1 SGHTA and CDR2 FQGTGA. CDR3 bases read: TGTGCCAGCAGCTTAGAACAGGGAATCACTGAA. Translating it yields CASSLEQGITE. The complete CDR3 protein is CASSLEQGITEAFF.

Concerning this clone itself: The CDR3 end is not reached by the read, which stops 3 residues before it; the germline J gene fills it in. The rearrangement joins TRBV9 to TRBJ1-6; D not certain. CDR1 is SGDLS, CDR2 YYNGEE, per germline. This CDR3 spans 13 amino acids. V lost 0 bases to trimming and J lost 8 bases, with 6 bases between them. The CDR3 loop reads CASSVERDSPLHF. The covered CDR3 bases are TGTGCCAGCAGCGTAGAGAGGGATTCACCC. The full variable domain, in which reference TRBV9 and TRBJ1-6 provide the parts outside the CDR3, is DSGVTQTPKHLITATGQRVTLRCSPRSGDLSVYWYQQSLDQGLQFLIQYYNGEERAKGNILERFSAQQFPDLHSELNLSSLELGDSALYFCASSVERDSPLHFGNGTRLTVT.

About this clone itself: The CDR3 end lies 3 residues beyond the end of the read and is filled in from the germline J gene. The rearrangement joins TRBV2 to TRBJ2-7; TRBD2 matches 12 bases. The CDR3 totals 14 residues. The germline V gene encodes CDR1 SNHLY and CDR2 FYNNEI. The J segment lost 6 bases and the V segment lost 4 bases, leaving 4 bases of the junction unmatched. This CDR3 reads CASSGLAGDGEQYF. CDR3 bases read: TGTGCCAGCAGTGGACTAGCGGGAGATGGCGAG.

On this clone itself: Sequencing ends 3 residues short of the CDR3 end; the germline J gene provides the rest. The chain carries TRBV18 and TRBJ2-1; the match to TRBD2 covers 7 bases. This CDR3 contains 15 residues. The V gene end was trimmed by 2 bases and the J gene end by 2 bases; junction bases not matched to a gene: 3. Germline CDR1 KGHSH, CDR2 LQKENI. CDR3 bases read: TGTGCCAGCTCACCAACCAGCGGGACCTACAATGAG. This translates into CASSPTSGTYNE. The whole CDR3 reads CASSPTSGTYNEQFF.

The sequenced part of the CDR3 DNA is TGCAGTGCCCAGCGGGGGGGCGAGGATGAG. Protein: CSAQRGGEDE. The full CDR3 protein reads CSAQRGGEDEQFF. The chain carries TRBV20-1 and TRBJ2-1; 10 bases align to TRBD2. The CDR3 end lies 3 residues beyond the end of the read and is filled in from the germline J gene. Per germline, CDR1 DFQATT and CDR2 SNEGSKA (reference sequence). This CDR3 spans 13 amino acids. V dropped 6 bases and J dropped 8; count of bases not matched to a gene: 7.

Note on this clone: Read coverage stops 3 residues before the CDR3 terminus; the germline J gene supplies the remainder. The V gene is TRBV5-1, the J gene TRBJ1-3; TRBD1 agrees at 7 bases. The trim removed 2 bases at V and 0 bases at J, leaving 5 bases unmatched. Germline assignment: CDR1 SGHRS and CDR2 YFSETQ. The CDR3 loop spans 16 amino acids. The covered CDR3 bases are TGCGCCAGCAGCTTCGGGACAGTGTACTCTGGAAACACC. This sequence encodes CASSFGTVYSGNT. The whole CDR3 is CASSFGTVYSGNTIYF.

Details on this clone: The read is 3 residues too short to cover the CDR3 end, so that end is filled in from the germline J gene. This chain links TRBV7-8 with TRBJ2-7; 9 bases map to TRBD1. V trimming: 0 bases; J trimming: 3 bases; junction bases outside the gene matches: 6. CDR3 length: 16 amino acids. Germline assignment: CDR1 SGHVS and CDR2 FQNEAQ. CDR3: CASSLAWGQGLYEQYF. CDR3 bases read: TGTGCCAGCAGCTTAGCGTGGGGACAGGGTCTCTACGAG.

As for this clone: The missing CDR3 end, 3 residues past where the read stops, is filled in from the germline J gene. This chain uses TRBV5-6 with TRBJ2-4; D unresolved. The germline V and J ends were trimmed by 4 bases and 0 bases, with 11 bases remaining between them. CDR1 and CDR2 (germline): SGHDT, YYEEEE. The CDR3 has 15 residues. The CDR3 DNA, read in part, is TGTGCCAGCAGCCGCTACCCCCTAGCCAAAAACATT. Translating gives CASSRYPLAKNI. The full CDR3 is CASSRYPLAKNIQYF.

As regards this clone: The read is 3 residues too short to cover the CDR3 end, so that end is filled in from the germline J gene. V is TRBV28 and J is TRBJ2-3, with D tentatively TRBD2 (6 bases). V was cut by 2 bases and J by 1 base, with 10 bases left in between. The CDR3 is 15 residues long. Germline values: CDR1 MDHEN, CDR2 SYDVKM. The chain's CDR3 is CASSLNGGGTDTQYF. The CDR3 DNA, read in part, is TGTGCCAGCAGTTTAAACGGAGGGGGCACAGATACG.

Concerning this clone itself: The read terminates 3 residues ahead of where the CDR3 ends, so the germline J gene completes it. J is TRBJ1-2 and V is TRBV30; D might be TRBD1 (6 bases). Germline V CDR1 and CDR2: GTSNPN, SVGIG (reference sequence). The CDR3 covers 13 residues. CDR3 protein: CAWSGTQQGYYTF. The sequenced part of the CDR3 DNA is TGTGCCTGGAGTGGAACTCAACAGGGTTAC.